This TCR beta chain comes out of a study of regulatory T cells in long-lasting Graves disease. Whole-study results and caveats: The number of shared public clonotypes was higher in persistent patients (around 2,700) than new patients (966). Blood alone, not thyroid tissue, was studied.

Investigators prepared the TCR beta libraries by applying iRepertoire HTBI primers and Arm-PCR of CDR3 regions. TCRdb redid the calling of the multiplex PCR reads with MiXCR, one entry per CDR3 protein. The repertoire consists of 240,000 or so distinct CDR3 sequences, with around 20% occurring once and the leading ten covering 14%. This clonotype showed up many times. The antigen remains unidentified. Time point here: newly diagnosed GD, antithyroid drugs for less than 3 months. PBMCs provided the RNA from which the TCR library was made. Trimming left V 6 bases short and J 4 bases short, with 9 bases between. Germline V gene sequence: CDR1 DFQATT, CDR2 SNEGSKA (reference sequence). The CDR3 sequence is 11 residues long.

The TCR sequence derives from a female donor with Graves disease. The material was peripheral blood mononuclear cells (PBMCs), obtained at new diagnosis, from a patient treated with antithyroid drugs. The chain is built from TRBV20-1 and TRBJ1-1; possible D gene TRBD1, 5 bases. This CDR3 is CSAGGLTEAFF. The CDR3 bases are TGCAGTGCCGGGGGACTCACTGAAGCTTTCTTT.